The 20 T cell receptor beta chains in this list originate from one sample, sequenced in a study of cytomegalovirus exposure and HLA in healthy donors. In the PCR, 60 Vbeta and 13 Jbeta primers were used. Profiling relied on immunoSEQ multiplex PCR, and the TCRdb table lists in-frame clones only, not all of them. The top ten hold under 7.5% of the sample, which has about 140,000 clones, around 80% seen once. Sequences were obtained from PBMCs. Receptors were obtained from a man between 40 and 49 years old in good health and CMV-seropositive.

This clone was seen only once. V gene TRBV18 combines with J gene TRBJ2-1, with D maybe TRBD2 (6 bases). Germline CDR1 reads KGHSH; CDR2 reads LQKENI. The CDR3 extends over 16 amino acids. The ends were cut back, 3 bases at V and 7 bases at J, with 19 bases in the middle. The CDR3 coding sequence is TGTGCCAGCTCACCTAACGTGGGGGGAGTATCGAATGAGCAGTTCTTC. Translation gives CASSPNVGGVSNEQFF.

V gene TRBV29-1 combines with J gene TRBJ2-1, with D uncertain. Per germline, CDR1 SQVTM and CDR2 ANQGSEA. V was cut by 7 bases and J by 0 bases, with 16 bases left in between. There are 15 residues in the CDR3. The CDR3 bases are TGCAGCGGGGCACGGTATTCCAGCTCCTACAATGAGCAGTTCTTC. The encoded protein is CSGARYSSSYNEQFF.

This clone was found once. The CDR3 DNA sequence: TGTGCCAGCAGCTTATCTCAAACGAGCGGCAGATACAATGAGCAGTTCTTC. It codes for CASSLSQTSGRYNEQFF. This chain links TRBV7-2 with TRBJ2-1; D is possibly TRBD2 (5 bases). Trimming shortened V by 2 bases and J by 4 bases, and 18 bases separated the two germline ends. From germline, CDR1 is SGHTA and CDR2 FQGNSA. This CDR3 contains 17 residues.

The V gene is TRBV7-6, the J gene TRBJ2-1; TRBD2 matches 10 bases. J gave up 1 base and V 5 bases, and 5 bases lay outside the gene matches. The V gene's germline CDR1 is SGHVS and CDR2 FNYEAQ. The CDR3 consists of 16 residues. The CDR3 region is CASSPLAGESYNEQFF. Written as DNA, the CDR3 is TGTGCCAGCAGCCCCCTAGCGGGAGAGTCCTACAATGAGCAGTTCTTC. The full variable domain, completed using reference TRBV7-6 and TRBJ2-1, is GAGVSQSPRYKVTKRGQDVALRCDPISGHVSLYWYRQALGQGPEFLTYFNYEAQQDKSGLPNDRFSAERPEGSISTLTIQRTEQRDSAMYRCASSPLAGESYNEQFFGPGTRLTVL.

This CDR3 is CASRAESYNSPLHF. The CDR3 DNA follows: TGTGCCAGCAGAGCGGAAAGTTATAATTCACCCCTCCACTTT. V usage is TRBV6-5 and J usage is TRBJ1-6; no clear D gene. Trimming shortened V by 6 bases and J by 4 bases, and 10 bases separated the two germline ends. The CDR3 covers 14 residues. Germline CDR1 is MNHEY and CDR2 is SVGAGI.

V is TRBV4-2 and J is TRBJ2-7; perhaps TRBD2 as D (6 bases). From germline, CDR1 is LGHNA and CDR2 YNFKEQ. CDR3 length: 15 residues. The ends were cut back, 0 bases at V and 4 bases at J, with 13 bases in the middle. CDR3 protein: CASSQDRGGIYEQYF. Here the CDR3 DNA reads TGTGCCAGCAGCCAAGATCGAGGAGGGATTTACGAGCAGTACTTC.

V and J are TRBV29-1 and TRBJ1-2; 9 nucleotides match TRBD1. Germline V gives CDR1 SQVTM, CDR2 ANQGSEA. After removal of 2 bases from V and 7 bases from J, the junction contained 5 bases not matched to a gene. This CDR3 spans 13 amino acids. The CDR3 nucleotides read TGCAGCGTTGAAAACAGGGGGCATGGTGGCTACACCTTC. As protein: CSVENRGHGGYTF.

The chain employs TRBV7-6 and TRBJ1-2, with 7 bases fitting TRBD1. V shed 4 bases, J shed 6 bases, and the junction held 11 bases outside the gene matches. Germline loops: CDR1 SGHVS, CDR2 FNYEAQ. The CDR3 length is 15 residues. CDR3 loop: CASSSITGARDGYTF. The DNA of the CDR3 is TGTGCCAGCAGCTCAATTACAGGGGCTAGGGATGGCTACACCTTC.

CDR3 nucleotide sequence: TGTGCCAGCAGTTCCGACAGCGGGAGGGCCTACAATGAGCAGTTCTTC. Translated: CASSSDSGRAYNEQFF. The chain combines TRBV6-5 with TRBJ2-1; 10 nucleotides align to TRBD2. Germline trimming cut 4 bases from V and 2 bases from J; bases unmatched to any gene: 5. The germline CDR1 and CDR2 sequences are MNHEY and SVGAGI. The CDR3 spans 16 residues.

CDR3 nucleotide sequence: TGTGCCAGCAGCTTAAGGGGGGGGACTAGCGGGGACAATGAGCAGTTCTTC. Amino acid sequence: CASSLRGGTSGDNEQFF. The rearrangement links TRBV7-2 to TRBJ2-1, with TRBD2 matching 13 bases. V dropped 2 bases and J dropped 5; count of bases not matched to a gene: 6. The CDR3 totals 17 residues. Germline V gene sequence: CDR1 SGHTA, CDR2 FQGNSA.

This chain connects TRBV19 to TRBJ2-3; the D gene is possibly TRBD2 (6 bases). Trimming shortened V by 9 bases and J by 0 bases, and 10 bases separated the two germline ends. This CDR3 spans 13 amino acids. Germline lookup yields CDR1 LNHDA and CDR2 SQIVND (reference sequence). CDR3: CASGGSSTDTQYF. For the CDR3, the DNA is TGTGCCAGCGGGGGTTCTAGCACAGATACGCAGTATTTT.

In nucleotides, the CDR3 is TGTGCCAGCAGCGGGAGGACTACCTACCACCAAGAGACCCAGTACTTC. Translated, it gives CASSGRTTYHQETQYF. This sequence joins TRBV5-8 and TRBJ2-5; tentatively, D is TRBD2 (6 bases). Germline CDR1 reads SGHTS; CDR2 reads YDEGEE. The CDR3 contains 16 residues. V lost 4 bases, J lost 0 bases, and 16 bases lay in between.

The rearrangement joins TRBV28 to TRBJ2-6; 7 bases fit TRBD1. This CDR3 region has 19 residues. V was clipped by 6 bases and J by 1 base; unmatched bases: 15. Germline CDR1 reads MDHEN; CDR2 reads SYDVKM. Here the CDR3 reads CASRLKDGTVVSGANVLTF. The CDR3 DNA is TGTGCCAGCAGGCTGAAAGACGGGACAGTAGTTTCTGGGGCCAACGTCCTGACTTTC. The complete variable domain, with remaining parts taken from reference TRBV28 and TRBJ2-6, reads DVKVTQSSRYLVKRTGEKVFLECVQDMDHENMFWYRQDPGLGLRLIYFSYDVKMKEKGDIPEGYSVSREKKERFSLILESASTNQTSMYLCASRLKDGTVVSGANVLTFGAGSRLTVL.

V gene TRBV7-2 combines with J gene TRBJ1-2; no clear D gene. This CDR3 has 15 amino acids. Germline V gene lookup returns CDR1 SGHTA and CDR2 FQGNSA. V was trimmed by 5 bases and J by 4 bases, leaving 17 bases between them. This chain's CDR3 is CASSPLTKATYGYTF. DNA for the CDR3: TGTGCCAGCAGCCCACTGACAAAGGCCACCTATGGCTACACCTTC. The variable domain in full, completed from reference TRBV7-2 and TRBJ1-2, reads GAGVSQSPSNKVTEKGKDVELRCDPISGHTALYWYRQSLGQGLEFLIYFQGNSAPDKSGLPSDRFSAERTGGSVSTLTIQRTQQEDSAVYLCASSPLTKATYGYTFGSGTRLTVV.

The chain couples TRBV10-3 to TRBJ2-7; tentative D call: TRBD1 (7 bases). The CDR3 covers 16 residues. Trimming shortened V by 4 bases and J by 2 bases, and 18 bases separated the two germline ends. Per germline, CDR1 ENHRY and CDR2 SYGVKD. The CDR3 here is CAISGGMRDRAYEQYF. CDR3 coding DNA: TGTGCCATCAGTGGCGGCATGCGGGACAGAGCCTACGAGCAGTACTTC.

The chain carries TRBV5-1 and TRBJ1-1, with 7 bases aligning to TRBD1. Trimming at V came to 2 bases and at J to 0 bases, leaving 4 bases not matched to a gene. Germline V gives CDR1 SGHRS, CDR2 YFSETQ. The CDR3 has 15 amino acids. The CDR3 region is CASSLTQGMNTEAFF. CDR3 bases: TGCGCCAGCAGCTTAACACAGGGGATGAACACTGAAGCTTTCTTT.

This chain uses TRBV9 with TRBJ2-1; D not resolved. Trimming removed 0 bases at V and 1 base at J, with 11 bases between. This CDR3 has 16 amino acids. CDR1 is SGDLS, CDR2 YYNGEE, per germline. CDR3 residues: CASSVATAVSYNEQFF. The CDR3 DNA reads TGTGCCAGCAGCGTAGCTACTGCGGTTTCCTACAATGAGCAGTTCTTC.

V is TRBV7-9 and J is TRBJ2-6; 7 positions match TRBD1. V lost 5 bases to trimming and J lost 3 bases; unmatched junction nucleotides: 10. The CDR3 is made up of 17 amino acids. The germline V gene encodes CDR1 SEHNR and CDR2 FQNEAQ (reference sequence). CDR3 in DNA: TGTGCCAGCAGCCCGCGAACAGGGGTGGGTGGGGCCAACGTCCTGACTTTC. It encodes CASSPRTGVGGANVLTF.

The rearrangement joins TRBV5-8 to TRBJ1-5, with a tentative D call TRBD1 (6 bases). Germline V lookup: CDR1 SGHTS, CDR2 YDEGEE. The germline V and J ends were trimmed by 0 bases and 2 bases, with 12 bases remaining between them. CDR3 length: 16 residues. For the CDR3, the DNA is TGTGCCAGCAGCTTGGCTGGCAGGGGTGGCAATCAGCCCCAGCATTTT. Translated: CASSLAGRGGNQPQHF.

This chain connects TRBV6-6 to TRBJ2-7; TRBD2 matches 10 bases. V was clipped by 4 bases and J by 4 bases; unmatched bases: 7. Germline loops: CDR1 MNHNY, CDR2 SVGAGI (reference sequence). The CDR3 covers 15 residues. The CDR3 coding sequence is TGTGCCAGCAGTTCTGTAGCGGGAGGACCTTACGAGCAGTACTTC. Translated: CASSSVAGGPYEQYF.